This T cell receptor beta chain is drawn from a study of human T cells and chemical hapten exposure. Study details: Donors were sensitized with 2% DPC on the upper inner arm. From small differences in pooled library volume came most of the variation in per-sample TCR yields.

The time point was: pre-sensitization, week 0. Treatment given: therapeutic diphenylcyclopropenone sensitization with weekly scalp DPC. TCRdb recomputed calls from the RACE reads with MiXCR, one row per CDR3 protein. The sample lists around 200,000 distinct CDR3 sequences, roughly 30% occurring once. Germline values: CDR1 SGHNT, CDR2 YYREEE (reference sequence). This CDR3 has 14 residues. The V gene lost 3 bases and the J gene lost 0 bases, with 8 bases spanning the gap. The input for sequencing was whole blood, taken in connection with sensitization to the hapten diphenylcyclopropenone (DPC). The source of this sequence is a woman younger than 45 with alopecia areata. Some clones in this sample may be carry-over from other donors' samples. V is TRBV5-4 and J is TRBJ2-3; the D call may be TRBD1 or TRBD2 (5 bases each). The CDR3 spells CASSWDASTDTQYF. Here the CDR3 DNA reads TGTGCCAGCAGCTGGGACGCGAGCACAGATACGCAGTATTTT.